This T cell receptor beta chain is from a study of T cell changes during pregnancy in multiple sclerosis. The CDR3 length is 15 residues. The germline V gene has CDR1 SGHKS and CDR2 YYEKEE (reference sequence). Trimming removed 0 bases from V and 6 bases from J; junction bases left unmatched: 1. Repertoires were generated with immunoSEQ multiplex PCR, while TCRdb's copy carries only in-frame clones and drops some. The sample records over 55,000 clones, about 92% being singletons. J is TRBJ1-4 and V is TRBV5-5; the match to TRBD1 covers 11 bases. This sequence was found in a female donor with multiple sclerosis, enrolled in a pregnancy study. Here the sequenced sample was peripheral blood, taken in the first trimester of pregnancy. This CDR3 reads CASSLGTGGHEKLFF. The CDR3 nucleotides are TGTGCCAGCAGCTTGGGGACAGGGGGCCATGAAAAACTGTTTTTT.